The 26 T cell receptor beta chains below all came from one sample that was sequenced in a study of CD4+ T cells in melanoma. The data were produced by immunoSEQ multiplex PCR, yet TCRdb's version contains in-frame clones alone and is incomplete. The data hold about 120,000 clones, with about 90% observed a single time. The sample consisted of peripheral blood. All receptors come from a human donor with melanoma.

V is TRBV30 and J is TRBJ2-7; D perhaps matches TRBD1 (6 bases). The CDR3 has 14 residues. The V end was cut by 2 bases, the J end by 2 bases, with 13 bases between. Germline V gene lookup returns CDR1 GTSNPN and CDR2 SVGIG (reference sequence). The CDR3 spells CAWSSRGLTYEQYF. As DNA, the CDR3 is TGTGCCTGGAGTTCCAGGGGTCTCACCTACGAGCAGTACTTC.

This chain uses TRBV19 with TRBJ1-2, with TRBD1 as a possible D gene (5 bases). Trimming cost V 7 bases and J 1 base, with 19 bases left between them. The CDR3 runs to 16 residues. CDR1 is LNHDA and CDR2 is SQIVND in the germline V gene (reference sequence). CDR3 sequence reads: CASTTPGNGGNYGYTF. DNA of the CDR3: TGTGCCAGTACCACACCAGGGAATGGAGGTAACTATGGCTACACCTTC.

The J gene is TRBJ2-7, the V gene TRBV7-9; D assignment may be TRBD1 or TRBD2 (7 bases each). Germline CDR1 SEHNR, CDR2 FQNEAQ (reference sequence). The CDR3 has 15 residues. V was cut by 5 bases and J by 3 bases, with 17 bases left in between. For the CDR3, the DNA is TGTGCCAGCAGCCAGCAGGGGGGGGCCTTCTACGAGCAGTACTTC. Residues: CASSQQGGAFYEQYF.

V and J are TRBV12-5 and TRBJ1-2; the D gene is possibly TRBD1 (5 bases). The CDR3 runs 16 residues. CDR1 and CDR2 from the germline V gene are LGHNT and FRNRAP. The ends were cut back, 6 bases at V and 2 bases at J, with 19 bases in the middle. CDR3 region: CASGLFTRGLNYGYTF. DNA of the CDR3: TGTGCTAGTGGCCTCTTTACACGGGGACTCAACTATGGCTACACCTTC.

V usage is TRBV13 and J usage is TRBJ2-5, with a possible D match to TRBD1 (5 bases). CDR3 length equals 14 residues. From germline, CDR1 is PRHDT and CDR2 FYEKMQ (reference sequence). V lost 8 bases and J 5 bases, leaving 18 bases between the germline ends. The CDR3 sequence is CASGRGTGLETQYF. The CDR3, as DNA: TGTGCCAGCGGTAGGGGAACCGGGTTGGAGACCCAGTACTTC.

V is TRBV6-1 and J is TRBJ1-1; D is unresolved. This CDR3 has 15 residues. Per the germline V gene, CDR1 is MNHNS and CDR2 is SASEGT. V lost 0 bases, J lost 1 base, and 9 bases lay in between. CDR3 nucleotides: TGTGCCAGCAGTGAAGCGCGGTTGTGGAACACTGAAGCTTTCTTT. It specifies CASSEARLWNTEAFF.

The chain combines TRBV18 with TRBJ2-2; the D gene is possibly TRBD1 (5 bases). Germline V gives CDR1 KGHSH, CDR2 LQKENI. Trimming took 0 bases from V and 5 from J, leaving 13 bases between them. The CDR3 covers 16 residues. The CDR3 DNA reads as TGTGCCAGCTCACCACCTTCAGGGTATCGGACCGGGGAGCTGTTTTTT. Protein product: CASSPPSGYRTGELFF.

DNA of the CDR3: TGTGCCAGCAGTGTTACCCAGTTAACCACTCAAGAGACCCAGTACTTC. Translation gives CASSVTQLTTQETQYF. The V gene is TRBV6-1, the J gene TRBJ2-5; unclear D gene. Germline assignment: CDR1 MNHNS and CDR2 SASEGT. Trimming left V 4 bases short and J 2 bases short, with 17 bases between. This CDR3 is built from 16 residues.

Remarks on this clone: Within the sample, other DNA sequences also encode this same CDR3. The chain has TRBV5-1 and TRBJ2-3; D may be TRBD1 or TRBD2 (6 bases each). V was cut by 0 bases and J by 0 bases, with 8 bases left in between. The CDR3 spans 15 residues. The V gene's germline CDR1 is SGHRS and CDR2 YFSETQ. The DNA for the CDR3 is TGCGCCAGCAGCTTGGGGGGGGCTAGCACAGATACGCAGTATTTT. This gives the protein CASSLGGASTDTQYF. Combining the CDR3 with reference TRBV5-1 and TRBJ2-3 gives the whole variable domain KAGVTQTPRYLIKTRGQQVTLSCSPISGHRSVSWYQQTPGQGLQFLFEYFSETQRNKGNFPGRFSGRQFSNSRSEMNVSTLELGDSALYLCASSLGGASTDTQYFGPGTRLTVL.

This chain links TRBV5-1 with TRBJ2-2, with TRBD2 identical over 7 bases. Germline V gene lookup returns CDR1 SGHRS and CDR2 YFSETQ. The CDR3 has 16 amino acids. V dropped 0 bases and J dropped 3; count of bases not matched to a gene: 5. The CDR3 DNA reads TGCGCCAGCAGCTTGGTTGCGGGGGACTACACCGGGGAGCTGTTTTTT. This encodes CASSLVAGDYTGELFF.

The CDR3 coding sequence is TGTGCCAGCAGCGTACTACAGGGAGTGGCGGGAGAGACCCAGTACTTC. This sequence encodes CASSVLQGVAGETQYF. This chain links TRBV11-1 with TRBJ2-5; maybe TRBD1 (6 bases). The CDR3 spans 16 residues. Trimming took off 5 bases at V and 4 bases at J, with 20 bases between the two ends. Germline V gene sequence: CDR1 SGHAT, CDR2 FQDESV (reference sequence).

The chain recombines TRBV7-2 with TRBJ2-5; D is unresolved. The germline gives CDR1 SGHTA, CDR2 FQGNSA. The CDR3 is 14 residues long. Trimming removed 3 bases at V and 2 bases at J, with 10 bases between. The CDR3 loop reads CASSLNYVQETQYF. The CDR3 region has the DNA TGTGCCAGCAGCTTGAATTACGTACAAGAGACCCAGTACTTC.

V gene TRBV7-3 combines with J gene TRBJ2-1; 9 bases are shared with TRBD2. The junction had 13 bases not matched to a gene; V was cut back by 5 bases and J by 5 bases. Germline lookup yields CDR1 SGHTA and CDR2 FQGTGA. The CDR3 is 17 amino acids. The CDR3 DNA reads TGTGCCAGCAGCCCCCAACCTTTCGCGGGGGGGGACAATGAGCAGTTCTTC. It translates to CASSPQPFAGGDNEQFF.

CDR3 amino acids: CASSKQGFNEKLFF. In DNA form, the CDR3 reads TGTGCCAGCAGCAAACAGGGCTTCAATGAAAAACTGTTTTTT. The J gene is TRBJ1-4, the V gene TRBV28; possibly TRBD1 for D (6 bases). This CDR3 contains 14 residues. Germline V gene sequence: CDR1 MDHEN, CDR2 SYDVKM. V was clipped by 6 bases and J by 5 bases, with 13 bases between them. The whole variable domain, filled in from reference TRBV28 and TRBJ1-4, reads DVKVTQSSRYLVKRTGEKVFLECVQDMDHENMFWYRQDPGLGLRLIYFSYDVKMKEKGDIPEGYSVSREKKERFSLILESASTNQTSMYLCASSKQGFNEKLFFGSGTQLSVL.

The rearrangement links TRBV6-5 to TRBJ1-5; the match to TRBD1 covers 8 bases. CDR1 MNHEY and CDR2 SVGAGI come from the germline V gene. The CDR3 length is 15 residues. V gave up 4 bases and J gave up 2 bases; unmatched junction bases: 4. The CDR3: CASSFGQGRNQPQHF. The CDR3 nucleotides are TGTGCCAGCAGTTTTGGACAGGGACGCAATCAGCCCCAGCATTTT.

The genes are TRBV6-5 and TRBJ2-1; 11 bases map to TRBD2. From germline, CDR1 is MNHEY and CDR2 SVGAGI. V dropped 2 bases and J dropped 9; count of bases not matched to a gene: 9. The CDR3 runs to 16 residues. The CDR3 DNA follows: TGTGCCAGCAGTTACGGGTTTAGCGGGGGGGCCGGTGAGCAGTTCTTC. It codes for CASSYGFSGGAGEQFF.

The V call is TRBV6-1, the J call TRBJ1-2; D gene unclear. This CDR3 spans 16 amino acids. V lost 3 bases and J 4 bases, leaving 18 bases between the germline ends. The germline V gene encodes CDR1 MNHNS and CDR2 SASEGT. The CDR3: CASSDPAVATFYGYTF. In DNA form, the CDR3 reads TGTGCCAGCAGTGATCCAGCTGTAGCCACTTTCTATGGCTACACCTTC.

This clone was detected once. The J gene is TRBJ2-1, the V gene TRBV7-2; the D is unclear. From germline, CDR1 is SGHTA and CDR2 FQGNSA. The CDR3 is 15 residues long. V shed 1 base and J shed 0 bases, with 7 bases lying between them. The CDR3 loop reads CASSLGAPSYNEQFF. The CDR3 nucleotides are TGTGCCAGCAGCTTAGGAGCCCCCTCCTACAATGAGCAGTTCTTC.

The chain uses TRBV2 and TRBJ1-2; D ambiguous. Germline assignment: CDR1 SNHLY and CDR2 FYNNEI. V lost 2 bases and J lost 6, with 10 bases in between. This CDR3 spans 13 amino acids. This chain's CDR3 is CASSERWLDGYTF. The DNA for the CDR3 is TGTGCCAGCAGTGAAAGGTGGCTGGATGGCTACACCTTC.

The CDR3: CASSYQGPNEKLFF. The CDR3 coding sequence is TGTGCCAGCAGTTACCAGGGCCCTAATGAAAAACTGTTTTTT. V usage is TRBV6-5 and J usage is TRBJ1-4, with D possibly TRBD1 on 5 matching bases. CDR3 size: 14 residues. In germline, CDR1 is MNHEY, CDR2 SVGAGI. Trimming stripped 2 bases from V and 3 bases from J, with 7 bases between.

The chain employs TRBV9 and TRBJ2-1; 11 nucleotides align to TRBD2. Germline CDR1 reads SGDLS; CDR2 reads YYNGEE. CDR3 length: 18 residues. The V gene end was trimmed by 4 bases and the J gene end by 3 bases; junction bases not matched to a gene: 12. The CDR3 DNA sequence: TGTGCCAGCAGCCCGGGACTAGCGGAAGTCTCTTACTACAATGAGCAGTTCTTC. Translating gives CASSPGLAEVSYYNEQFF.

The chain carries TRBV30 and TRBJ1-5; TRBD1 matches at 7 bases. The trim removed 2 bases at V and 0 bases at J, leaving 19 bases unmatched. The CDR3 contains 20 residues. Germline V gives CDR1 GTSNPN, CDR2 SVGIG (reference sequence). The CDR3 loop is CAWSKRRDSDYWYSNQPQHF. CDR3 coding DNA: TGTGCCTGGAGTAAACGCCGGGACAGCGACTATTGGTATAGCAATCAGCCCCAGCATTTT. The variable domain in full, with the rest retrieved from reference TRBV30 and TRBJ1-5, is SQTIHQWPATLVQPVGSPLSLECTVEGTSNPNLYWYRQAAGRGLQLLFYSVGIGQISSEVPQNLSASRPQDRQFILSSKKLLLSDSGFYLCAWSKRRDSDYWYSNQPQHFGDGTRLSIL.

This rearrangement joins TRBV19 to TRBJ2-3; D perhaps matches TRBD2 (6 bases). Germline V gene lookup returns CDR1 LNHDA and CDR2 SQIVND (reference sequence). The CDR3 is 21 residues long. Trimming took 3 bases from V and 4 from J, leaving 32 bases between them. CDR3 DNA: TGTGCCAGTAGTATGAGGGCCGTCGGCAGACACTCTGTACTAGCTGCAGATACGCAGTATTTT. Its translation: CASSMRAVGRHSVLAADTQYF.

This chain connects TRBV5-4 to TRBJ1-2; weak D call: TRBD1 (5 bases). The germline V gene encodes CDR1 SGHNT and CDR2 YYREEE (reference sequence). The ends were cut back, 4 bases at V and 6 bases at J, with 16 bases in the middle. CDR3 length: 14 amino acids. CDR3 sequence reads: CASSRAFMGHGYTF. As DNA, the CDR3 is TGTGCCAGCAGCCGGGCGTTCATGGGGCATGGCTACACCTTC.

The chain uses TRBV9 and TRBJ1-4; the match to TRBD1 covers 7 bases. CDR3 length: 17 residues. The trim removed 4 bases at V and 7 bases at J, leaving 16 bases unmatched. Looked up from germline, CDR1 is SGDLS and CDR2 is YYNGEE. The CDR3 spells CASSTSHRTGVGEKLFF. CDR3 sequence (DNA): TGTGCCAGCAGCACCTCGCACCGAACAGGGGTGGGTGAAAAACTGTTTTTT.

The CDR3 loop is CAISEIGELFF. CDR3 DNA: TGTGCCATCAGCGAGATCGGGGAGCTGTTTTTT. The V gene is TRBV10-3, the J gene TRBJ2-2; D remains unclear. Germline CDR1 and CDR2: ENHRY and SYGVKD. This CDR3 is 11 amino acids long. V gave up 6 bases and J gave up 7 bases, with 6 bases separating them.